This TCR beta chain was sequenced during a study of T cell clones after liver transplantation. Study-level background: Three of the eight recipients were HCV-positive; the rest had non-autoimmune, non-viral transplant indications.

V shed 3 bases and J 9 bases; nucleotides not matched to a gene: 8. This CDR3 has 13 amino acids. Germline loops: CDR1 SGHNT, CDR2 YENEEA. The method was immunoSEQ multiplex PCR; TCRdb's version includes in-frame clones alone and lacks a portion of them. The repertoire includes some 120,000 clones, 90% of them detected once, and 0.83% sits in the top ten. The sample here was CD4+ T cells from blood, taken 12 months after liver transplant. The receptor's source is a human patient who received a liver transplant. The graft donor may be the source of some T cells. The V call is TRBV11-3, the J call TRBJ2-7; 7 nucleotides agree with TRBD1. In nucleotides, the CDR3 is TGTGCCAGCAGCTTCAACAGGGGAGAAGTGCAGTACTTC. Translating gives CASSFNRGEVQYF.